This T cell receptor (beta chain) was identified during a study of blood T cell repertoires in COVID-19 (dated by TCRdb to about 2020). Background on the whole study: The collaborator samples originated in the United States, Italy and Spain and spanned the acute and convalescent phases of COVID-19. Samples came from the ongoing ImmuneRACE study (first 160 participants) plus 1,254 subjects from 6 global collaborators. Sample metadata almost always included a de-identified subject ID, COVID-19 status, age in years and sex. The prospective study material was composed of cDNA or gDNA derived from T cells, B-cell-depleted T cells, or PBMCs. The dataset comprised deeply sampled blood TCRbeta repertoires from subjects exposed to, actively infected with, or recovered from COVID-19. Where available, HLA class I and class II types were taken from metadata supplied by the sample provider and were not determined by assay-based typing. The repertoires were made available in a free public database intended to serve as a resource for research on the immune response to SARS-CoV-2.

Overall study outcomes, separate from this receptor: How much clinical and demographic metadata was included differed by source and by participant, and the metadata was provided uncurated.

The immunoSEQ Assay, a bias-controlled multiplex PCR, was used to amplify TCRbeta CDR3 regions from genomic DNA. Per the original workflow: Nucleated cell counts per sample were estimated from amplification of reference gene primers within the assay. To quantify the absolute abundance of each unique TCRbeta CDR3 rearrangement, sequence reads were collapsed and filtered. For each sample, productive Simpson clonality was calculated as the square root of Simpson's diversity index across productive rearrangements. In its TCRdb copy, this immuneACCESS table keeps in-frame sequences only and misses some clones. Where compared with another copy, unresolved V genes explain less than half of these, and the others have no known cause. D and trimming come from the DNA, and the V and J calls and clone size come from that table. The sample contains 200,000 to 250,000 clones, 83% of them found a single time. The ten top clones hold 3% to 4.5% of the sample.

Participants in the prospective study were enrolled through a virtual design, were aged roughly 18 to 100 years, and lived in 24 United States geographic areas. In the prospective study, participants were assigned to cohorts based on the clinical history participants reported in a screening survey and a study questionnaire. Exposed participants had been in contact with someone with a PCR-confirmed or clinician-diagnosed COVID-19 case within 2 weeks of study entry. In the prospective study, mobile phlebotomists collected whole blood, serum and a nasopharyngeal or oropharyngeal swab from each participant. Additional blood draws and questionnaires over an approximately two-month period could optionally be provided by prospective study participants. Blood samples from the prospective study were shipped frozen or at room temperature prior to DNA extraction. In regard to this clone: Its cognate antigen has yet to be identified. Within one base of it there is no much larger clone, and no base qualities were kept.

Its CDR3 holds 14 amino acids, cysteine through phenylalanine. The sequence is cut down to CDR3 DNA, 42 bases in frame from base 1. The V end loses 6 bases and the J end loses 0 bases, and a stretch of 9 bases separates them. CDR1 and CDR2 (MDHEN, SYDVKM) derive from the germline V gene. The sequencing sample was made of PBMCs or T cells enriched from blood (not recorded which). The V and J genes are TRBV28 and TRBJ1-5; no D gene can be assigned with confidence. This clonotype originated in a woman aged 35 to 49 who had been exposed to COVID-19. The DNA is as follows: TGTGCCAGCAGCACCTGGAGTAGCAATCAGCCCCAGCATTTT. The encoded protein is CASSTWSSNQPQHF.